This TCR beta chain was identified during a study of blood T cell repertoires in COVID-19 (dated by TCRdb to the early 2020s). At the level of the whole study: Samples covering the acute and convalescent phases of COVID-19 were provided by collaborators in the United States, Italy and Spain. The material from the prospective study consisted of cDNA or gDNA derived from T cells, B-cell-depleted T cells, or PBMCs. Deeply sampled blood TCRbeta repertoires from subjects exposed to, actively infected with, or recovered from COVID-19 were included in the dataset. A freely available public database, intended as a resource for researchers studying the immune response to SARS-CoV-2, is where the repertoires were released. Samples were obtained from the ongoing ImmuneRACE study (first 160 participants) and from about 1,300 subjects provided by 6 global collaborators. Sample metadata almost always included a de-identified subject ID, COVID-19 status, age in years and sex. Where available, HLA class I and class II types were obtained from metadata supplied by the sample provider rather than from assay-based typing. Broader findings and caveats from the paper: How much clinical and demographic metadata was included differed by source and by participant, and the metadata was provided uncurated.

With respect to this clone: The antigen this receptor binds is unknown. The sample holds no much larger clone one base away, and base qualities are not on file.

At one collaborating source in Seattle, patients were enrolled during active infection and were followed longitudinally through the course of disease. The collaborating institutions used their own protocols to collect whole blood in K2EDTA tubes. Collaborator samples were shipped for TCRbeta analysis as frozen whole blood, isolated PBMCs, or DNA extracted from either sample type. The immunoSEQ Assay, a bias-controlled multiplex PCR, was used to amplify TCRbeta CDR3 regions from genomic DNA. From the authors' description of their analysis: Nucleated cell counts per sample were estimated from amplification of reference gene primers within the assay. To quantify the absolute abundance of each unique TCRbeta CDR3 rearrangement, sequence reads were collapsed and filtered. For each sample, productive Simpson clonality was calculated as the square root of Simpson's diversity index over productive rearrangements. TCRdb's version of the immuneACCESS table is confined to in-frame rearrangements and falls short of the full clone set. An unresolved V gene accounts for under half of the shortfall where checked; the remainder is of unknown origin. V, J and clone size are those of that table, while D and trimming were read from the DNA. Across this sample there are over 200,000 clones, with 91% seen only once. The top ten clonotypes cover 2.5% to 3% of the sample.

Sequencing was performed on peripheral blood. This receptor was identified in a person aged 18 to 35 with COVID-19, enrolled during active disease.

In nucleotides, the sequence is TGTGCCAGCAGTGCTACTACAGGGACAGTGGAGTACGAGCAGTACTTC. Its amino acids are CASSATTGTVEYEQYF. The chain joins TRBV28 to TRBJ2-7, with 7 bases matching TRBD1. The CDR3 goes from the cysteine to the phenylalanine over 16 residues. CDR3 DNA is the only sequence kept; it has 48 bases, read in frame from the first base. The germline V gene supplies CDR1 MDHEN and CDR2 SYDVKM. V has 5 bases trimmed and J has 4 bases trimmed; junction bases matching no gene number 14.